The 23 T cell receptor beta chains below all came from one sample that was sequenced in a study of blood T cell repertoires in COVID-19. The protocol was immunoSEQ multiplex PCR, while the TCRdb copy is restricted to in-frame clones and leaves out a portion. The profile shows 150,000 to 200,000 clones, approximately 80% of them singletons. The material sequenced was peripheral blood. The receptor source for this set is a woman in her seventies with COVID-19, enrolled during active disease.

A single count supports this clone. J is TRBJ1-1 and V is TRBV6-5; D is perhaps TRBD1 (5 bases). The V end was cut by 2 bases, the J end by 1 base, with 5 bases between. The germline V gene has CDR1 MNHEY and CDR2 SVGAGI. There are 13 residues in the CDR3. CDR3 amino acids: CASSYDRNTEAFF. In DNA, the CDR3 is TGTGCCAGCAGTTACGACAGGAACACTGAAGCTTTCTTT.

The gene calls are TRBV6-1 and TRBJ2-7; 7 nucleotides match TRBD1. Unmatched junction bases numbered 5, after V lost 6 bases and J lost 6 bases. The CDR3 loop spans 12 amino acids. Looked up from germline, CDR1 is MNHNS and CDR2 is SASEGT. The CDR3 DNA reads as TGTGCCAGCAGCCTGACAGGGACCGAGCAGTACGTC. It specifies CASSLTGTEQYV.

This rearrangement joins TRBV28 to TRBJ1-2; TRBD1 agrees at 8 bases. There are 16 residues in the CDR3. After removal of 5 bases from V and 0 bases from J, the junction contained 8 bases not matched to a gene. In germline, CDR1 is MDHEN, CDR2 SYDVKM. CDR3 nucleotides: TGTGCCAGCAGTCCACCAGGGGGCCTAGCTAACTATGGCTACACCTTC. It translates to CASSPPGGLANYGYTF.

This rearrangement joins TRBV6-4 to TRBJ1-5; 8 bases align to TRBD1. Germline V gene sequence: CDR1 MRHNA, CDR2 SNTAGT. After removal of 7 bases from V and 3 bases from J, the junction contained 14 bases not matched to a gene. There are 17 residues in the CDR3. The CDR3 DNA is TGTGCCAGCAAACCGGACAGGGCAACACCCCTCAATCAGCCCCAGCATTTT. This encodes CASKPDRATPLNQPQHF.

The J gene is TRBJ1-1, the V gene TRBV3-1 (or the pseudogene TRBV3-2); 7 bases fit TRBD1. This CDR3 has 16 amino acids. CDR1 LGHDT and CDR2 YNNKEL come from the germline V gene (reference sequence). V was clipped by 6 bases and J by 12 bases; unmatched bases: 22. In DNA form, the CDR3 reads TGTGCCAGCAGTTTGAGACAGGGATGGATCAACACTAGGCCTTTCTTT. Encoded protein: CASSLRQGWINTRPFF.

This clone was seen a single time. The CDR3 is CASSLGLAGEQETQYF. CDR3 in DNA: TGTGCCAGCAGCTTAGGACTAGCGGGAGAACAAGAGACCCAGTACTTC. The chain couples TRBV11-1 to TRBJ2-5; 12 bases agree with TRBD2. The germline V gene has CDR1 SGHAT and CDR2 FQDESV (reference sequence). The J segment lost 2 bases and the V segment lost 1 base, leaving 2 bases of the junction unmatched. The CDR3 contains 16 residues.

This chain uses TRBV5-1 with TRBJ2-2; the D gene is possibly TRBD1 (6 bases). Germline assignment: CDR1 SGHRS and CDR2 YFSETQ. Trimming took off 1 base at V and 4 bases at J, with 20 bases between the two ends. The CDR3 covers 18 residues. This CDR3 is CASSLLPRAGATTGELFF. The CDR3 bases are TGCGCCAGCAGCTTGTTACCCAGGGCAGGGGCTACCACCGGGGAGCTGTTTTTT.

In nucleotides, the CDR3 is TGTGCCAGCAGTTTAGGGACAGGGGGAGATAAGTCCCAGCATTTT. Its protein product is CASSLGTGGDKSQHF. The rearrangement joins TRBV28 to TRBJ1-5; TRBD1 matches 11 bases. V was clipped by 2 bases and J by 11 bases; unmatched bases: 8. The germline CDR1 and CDR2 sequences are MDHEN and SYDVKM. The CDR3 is made up of 15 amino acids.

The chain couples TRBV5-1 to TRBJ2-6; D unresolved. The CDR3 has 16 amino acids. V lost 0 bases to trimming and J lost 0 bases, with 7 bases between them. Germline V gene lookup returns CDR1 SGHRS and CDR2 YFSETQ. CDR3 in amino acids: CASSLEQNSGANVLTF. Here the CDR3 DNA reads TGCGCCAGCAGCTTGGAGCAAAACTCTGGGGCCAACGTCCTGACTTTC.

V gene TRBV29-1 combines with J gene TRBJ1-2; tentatively, D is TRBD1 (6 bases). The ends were cut back, 7 bases at V and 4 bases at J, with 19 bases in the middle. CDR3 size: 14 residues. CDR1 and CDR2 from the germline V gene are SQVTM and ANQGSEA. The CDR3 region has the DNA TGCAGCGCAGGAGGGGGGGCGTCGGGCTATGGCTACACCTTC. This sequence encodes CSAGGGASGYGYTF.

The genes are TRBV5-6 and TRBJ1-1; D is uncertain. The CDR3 has 19 residues. V was clipped by 1 base and J by 5 bases, with 27 bases between them. Germline loops: CDR1 SGHDT, CDR2 YYEEEE. The CDR3 coding sequence is TGTGCCAGCAGCTTGTATATAGAGTTCCCGATGATTGAGGAAACTGAAGCTTTCTTT. Its protein product is CASSLYIEFPMIEETEAFF.

CDR3 region: CASSERQGDGELFF. In DNA form, the CDR3 reads TGCGCCAGCAGTGAGAGGCAGGGGGACGGGGAGCTGTTTTTT. The chain employs TRBV10-1 and TRBJ2-2; 7 bases map to TRBD1. V lost 2 bases, J lost 7 bases, and 4 bases stayed unmatched. Germline CDR1 reads WNHNN; CDR2 reads SYGVQD (reference sequence). This CDR3 has 14 residues.

The rearrangement uses TRBV30 and TRBJ2-3; D gene uncertain. The CDR3 contains 15 residues. Trimming took off 0 bases at V and 0 bases at J, with 10 bases between the two ends. Germline CDR1 is GTSNPN and CDR2 is SVGIG (reference sequence). DNA of the CDR3: TGTGCCTGGAGTGTGGCGGCTACTAGCACAGATACGCAGTATTTT. It is translated as CAWSVAATSTDTQYF.

The chain carries TRBV28 and TRBJ2-7; TRBD1 agrees at 8 bases. Germline assignment: CDR1 MDHEN and CDR2 SYDVKM. The V segment lost 3 bases and the J segment 2 bases; nucleotides outside the gene matches: 3. The CDR3 contains 14 residues. The CDR3 sequence is CASSFGQGPYEQYF. The CDR3 DNA follows: TGTGCCAGCAGTTTTGGACAGGGACCCTACGAGCAGTACTTC.

This clone has just a few counts. This chain connects TRBV6-7 to TRBJ2-7, with 10 nucleotides matching TRBD2. TRBV6-7 is an open reading frame, and its role is uncertain. The J segment lost 2 bases and the V segment lost 7 bases, leaving 17 bases of the junction unmatched. CDR3 length: 18 amino acids. The CDR3 is CASTNRGTSGAPPYEQYF. Here the CDR3 DNA reads TGTGCCAGCACCAACCGGGGCACTAGCGGGGCCCCCCCCTACGAGCAGTACTTC.

The V gene is TRBV7-2, the J gene TRBJ1-1; TRBD1 is a possible D gene (5 bases). CDR1 is SGHTA, CDR2 FQGNSA, per germline. This CDR3 has 17 amino acids. The ends were cut back, 4 bases at V and 0 bases at J, with 18 bases in the middle. CDR3 sequence: CASSSFPRGRMNTEAFF. The CDR3, as DNA: TGTGCCAGCAGCTCCTTCCCGCGGGGGAGAATGAACACTGAAGCTTTCTTT.

This sequence joins TRBV3-1 (or the pseudogene TRBV3-2) and TRBJ1-2; D is ambiguous. The germline V gene has CDR1 LGHDT and CDR2 YNNKEL (reference sequence). Trimming stripped 3 bases from V and 8 bases from J, with 10 bases between. This CDR3 contains 12 residues. The CDR3 here is CASSHRAVGYTF. CDR3 DNA sequence: TGTGCCAGCAGCCATCGAGCCGTGGGCTACACCTTC.

The chain is built from TRBV28 and TRBJ1-5; possibly TRBD1 for D (5 bases). V was cut by 6 bases and J by 0 bases, with 18 bases left in between. Germline CDR1 reads MDHEN; CDR2 reads SYDVKM. The CDR3 is 17 residues long. CDR3 nucleotide sequence: TGTGCCAGCAGCCCCGACGGCGGGGGGACTAGCAATCAGCCCCAGCATTTT. This translates into CASSPDGGGTSNQPQHF.

The rearrangement links TRBV6-5 to TRBJ1-1; D is unresolved. Germline CDR1 is MNHEY and CDR2 is SVGAGI. The CDR3 contains 13 residues. The V end was cut by 2 bases, the J end by 9 bases, with 13 bases between. The CDR3 reads CASSYIGEGKAFF. DNA for the CDR3: TGTGCCAGCAGTTACATTGGCGAGGGCAAAGCTTTCTTT.

The chain employs TRBV5-1 and TRBJ1-2; 9 bases align to TRBD1. CDR3 size: 17 residues. Germline assignment: CDR1 SGHRS and CDR2 YFSETQ. V was clipped by 0 bases and J by 4 bases; unmatched bases: 10. DNA for the CDR3: TGCGCCAGCAGCTTGGCGGCCGGGACAGGGCCTCTCTATGGCTACACCTTC. Its translation: CASSLAAGTGPLYGYTF.

The rearrangement links TRBV11-3 to TRBJ2-7; D might be TRBD1 (8 bases). The CDR3 length is 13 residues. V was trimmed by 3 bases and J by 7 bases, leaving 13 bases between them. Germline CDR1 and CDR2: SGHNT and YENEEA. CDR3: CASSFGQGGEQYF. DNA for the CDR3: TGTGCCAGCAGCTTTGGACAGGGAGGGGAGCAGTACTTC.

V is TRBV19 and J is TRBJ1-4; the D is unclear. The CDR3 is 13 amino acids. Germline V gene data show CDR1 as LNHDA and CDR2 as SQIVND (reference sequence). The V end lost 7 bases, the J end lost 8 bases, and 14 bases lay between the germline ends. The CDR3 sequence: CASTKQVGEKLFF. Here the CDR3 DNA reads TGTGCCAGTACCAAGCAGGTGGGCGAAAAACTGTTTTTT. Supplemented by reference TRBV19 and TRBJ1-4, the full variable domain reads DGGITQSPKYLFRKEGQNVTLSCEQNLNHDAMYWYRQDPGQGLRLIYYSQIVNDFQKGDIAEGYSVSREKKESFPLTVTSAQKNPTAFYLCASTKQVGEKLFFGSGTQLSVL.

This clone has a count of ten or more. V gene TRBV28 combines with J gene TRBJ1-5, with 10 bases fitting TRBD1. The V gene end was trimmed by 6 bases and the J gene end by 6 bases; junction bases not matched to a gene: 8. The CDR3 contains 15 residues. Germline values: CDR1 MDHEN, CDR2 SYDVKM. This CDR3 is CASSATGTGVQPQHF. CDR3 nucleotides: TGTGCCAGCAGCGCGACCGGGACAGGGGTTCAGCCCCAGCATTTT.